The 18 T cell receptor beta chains below all came from one sample that was sequenced in a study of metastatic and nonmetastatic thyroid tumors. TCRdb re-called the PCR reads through MiXCR. The sample holds around 30,000 clones; 10% to 15% are singletons and the top ten take 4% to 6%. No treatment of any kind had been given to any patient before thyroid surgery. Sequencing used blood. The receptors originated from a female donor with papillary thyroid cancer or a benign thyroid nodule (not recorded which). Some clones in this sample may be carry-over from other donors' samples.

This clone appeared many times. This chain links TRBV6-1 with TRBJ2-3; D is perhaps TRBD2 (5 bases). Trimming pared 6 bases from V and 0 bases from J, leaving 10 bases between. The germline V gene encodes CDR1 MNHNS and CDR2 SASEGT. CDR3 length equals 14 residues. CDR3 nucleotides: TGTGCCAGCAGCCAGCGGTTAAGCACAGATACGCAGTATTTT. Residues: CASSQRLSTDTQYF.

This clone was detected ten times or more. This chain uses TRBV27 with TRBJ2-3; TRBD2 matches 9 bases. V lost 4 bases and J lost 3; bases outside the gene matches: 5. The germline gives CDR1 MNHEY, CDR2 SMNVEV (reference sequence). The CDR3 sequence is 15 residues long. The CDR3 region is CASSWGLAGTDTQYF. The DNA for the CDR3 is TGTGCCAGCAGTTGGGGACTAGCAGGGACAGATACGCAGTATTTT.

V and J are TRBV27 and TRBJ1-1; 8 bases are shared with TRBD1. Germline lookup yields CDR1 MNHEY and CDR2 SMNVEV (reference sequence). Trimming at V came to 4 bases and at J to 3 bases, leaving 7 bases not matched to a gene. CDR3 size: 15 residues. CDR3 sequence: CASSYQTGGHTEAFF. Written as DNA, the CDR3 is TGTGCCAGCAGTTACCAAACAGGGGGTCACACTGAAGCTTTCTTT.

This clone was picked up many times. The chain carries TRBV5-6 and TRBJ1-2, with D perhaps TRBD1 (6 bases). The CDR3 is made up of 13 amino acids. V was pared by 3 bases and J by 4 bases, with 10 bases between. Germline V CDR1 and CDR2: SGHDT, YYEEEE. The CDR3 loop reads CASSSGHTYGYTF. The DNA of the CDR3 is TGTGCCAGCAGCTCGGGACACACCTATGGCTACACCTTC.

This clone was counted a few times. This may be a read error: a much more frequent sequence differs by one nucleotide. The chain uses TRBV4-2 and TRBJ2-1; the match to TRBD1 covers 10 bases. CDR1 is LGHNA, CDR2 YNFKEQ, per germline. The CDR3 totals 16 residues. J gave up 9 bases and V 4 bases, and 12 bases lay outside the gene matches. The CDR3, as DNA: TGTGCCAGCAGCCGAGAGGGGACAGGGGTGGTATTTGAGCAGTTCTTC. This sequence encodes CASSREGTGVVFEQFF.

This clone has at least ten counts. The chain combines TRBV7-6 with TRBJ2-1; D is ambiguous. CDR3 size: 12 residues. Germline CDR1 reads SGHVS; CDR2 reads FNYEAQ. The V and J ends lost 3 bases and 7 bases respectively, with 7 bases between them. The chain's CDR3 is CASSFSENEQFF. Written as DNA, the CDR3 is TGTGCCAGCAGCTTTTCAGAGAATGAGCAGTTCTTC.

This clone was detected only once. The J gene is TRBJ2-6, the V gene TRBV11-2; D is possibly TRBD1 (6 bases). CDR1 SGHAT and CDR2 FQNNGV come from the germline V gene. V was pared by 6 bases and J by 1 base, with 16 bases between. The CDR3 has 17 residues. This chain's CDR3 is CASSYRRGQSGANVLTF. The CDR3 DNA follows: TGTGCCAGCAGTTACAGACGAGGACAGTCTGGGGCCAACGTCCTGACTTTC. Combining the CDR3 with reference TRBV11-2 and TRBJ2-6 gives the whole variable domain EAGVAQSPRYKIIEKRQSVAFWCNPISGHATLYWYQQILGQGPKLLIQFQNNGVVDDSQLPKDRFSAERLKGVDSTLKIQPAKLEDSAVYLCASSYRRGQSGANVLTFGAGSRLTVL.

Comments on this clone: Since no conserved phenylalanine or tryptophan closes the CDR3, a read error is the likely cause. V is TRBV30 and J is TRBJ1-1, with 8 bases matching TRBD1. The CDR3 sequence is 12 residues long. V gave up 6 bases and J gave up 8 bases; unmatched junction bases: 8. Germline V gives CDR1 GTSNPN, CDR2 SVGIG (reference sequence). The CDR3, as DNA: TGTGCCTGTATTCAGGGGGCAAACGAAGCTTTCTCT. Its translation is CACIQGANEAFS.

This clone was counted ten times or more. J is TRBJ2-2 and V is TRBV9; the D is unclear. Trimming removed 0 bases at V and 1 base at J, with 4 bases between. The CDR3 is 14 residues long. Germline V lookup: CDR1 SGDLS, CDR2 YYNGEE. CDR3 sequence: CASSVEGNTGELFF. The CDR3 coding sequence is TGTGCCAGCAGCGTAGAAGGGAACACCGGGGAGCTGTTTTTT.

This clone was detected ten times or more. As the CDR3 is not closed by the conserved phenylalanine or tryptophan, this likely results from a read error. The DNA is left out, because the CDR3 cannot be placed on it with certainty; the CDR3 is given as TCRdb lists it. This CDR3 is CASSFGPG. The V and J genes are TRBV7-2 and TRBJ2-2. The CDR3 length is 8 residues, termini included. The germline gives CDR1 SGHTA, CDR2 FQGNSA.

This clone has ten or more counts. The sample contains more than one DNA sequence encoding this CDR3. The chain couples TRBV12-3 or TRBV12-4 to TRBJ1-2, with no clear D. The CDR3 contains 15 residues. Between the trimmed V and J ends, which lost 5 bases and 6 bases, there was a span of 19 bases. Here the CDR3 DNA reads TGTGCCAGCAGTCCCAGGCCCCAGGTCGTAAATGGCTACACCTTC. Translating gives CASSPRPQVVNGYTF.

In this sample, this clone turned up many times. This may arise from a read error, as a much more abundant clone is one base away. The chain's CDR3 is CAISESPAKLTSGSPDTQYF. As DNA, the CDR3 is TGTGCCATCAGTGAGTCCCCCGCGAAGCTGACTAGCGGGAGCCCAGATACGCAGTATTTT. The chain has TRBV10-3 and TRBJ2-3; 12 bases line up with TRBD2. Germline CDR1 is ENHRY and CDR2 is SYGVKD. J gave up 4 bases and V 0 bases, and 14 bases lay outside the gene matches. The CDR3 covers 20 residues.

The chain is built from TRBV15 and TRBJ2-1; possibly TRBD1 for D (8 bases). The CDR3 totals 16 residues. Between the trimmed V and J ends, which lost 0 bases and 7 bases, there was a span of 16 bases. The V gene's germline CDR1 is LNHNV and CDR2 YYDKDF (reference sequence). The CDR3 DNA reads TGTGCCACCAGCAGAGAGAATTTACAGGGGGGGAATGAGCAGTTCTTC. Translation gives CATSRENLQGGNEQFF.

This clone was picked up many times. The J gene is TRBJ2-1, the V gene TRBV14, with TRBD2 matching 8 bases. The CDR3 runs 15 residues. The germline CDR1 and CDR2 sequences are SGHDN and FVKESK. V shed 0 bases, J shed 7 bases, and the junction held 5 bases outside the gene matches. The CDR3 loop is CASSQETGGYNEQFF. CDR3 nucleotide sequence: TGTGCCAGCAGCCAAGAGACGGGAGGGTATAATGAGCAGTTCTTC. The whole variable domain, remainder taken from reference TRBV14 and TRBJ2-1, is EAGVTQFPSHSVIEKGQTVTLRCDPISGHDNLYWYRRVMGKEIKFLLHFVKESKQDESGMPNNRFLAERTGGTYSTLKVQPAELEDSGVYFCASSQETGGYNEQFFGPGTRLTVL.

In this sample, this clone turned up many times. This chain joins TRBV2 and TRBJ2-5; TRBD2 matches at 9 bases. The CDR3 is 16 amino acids. The ends lost 4 bases at V and 5 bases at J; junction bases unmatched: 11. The germline gives CDR1 SNHLY, CDR2 FYNNEI. The CDR3 protein is CASSGGSSGRTETQYF. CDR3 in DNA: TGTGCCAGCAGTGGGGGGAGTAGCGGGAGAACGGAGACCCAGTACTTC. Full variable domain (remainder filled in from reference TRBV2 and TRBJ2-5): EPEVTQTPSHQVTQMGQEVILRCVPISNHLYFYWYRQILGQKVEFLVSFYNNEISEKSEIFDDQFSVERPDGSNFTLKIRSTKLEDSAMYFCASSGGSSGRTETQYFGPGTRLLVL.

By proportion, this clone is medium-sized. The rearrangement links TRBV20-1 to TRBJ2-1; TRBD2 might be the D (5 bases). This CDR3 contains 15 residues. Trimming cost V 4 bases and J 7 bases, with 20 bases left between them. Germline lookup yields CDR1 DFQATT and CDR2 SNEGSKA (reference sequence). The CDR3 spells CSAMRMERVTNEQFF. In DNA form, the CDR3 reads TGCAGTGCTATGAGGATGGAGAGGGTTACAAATGAGCAGTTCTTC.

This clone was seen repeatedly, ten times or more. V and J are TRBV2 and TRBJ2-6, with 7 nucleotides matching TRBD1. This CDR3 is 14 amino acids long. V trimming: 7 bases; J trimming: 4 bases; junction bases outside the gene matches: 4. Germline loops: CDR1 SNHLY, CDR2 FYNNEI. CDR3 in amino acids: CASTRTGGANVLTF. The CDR3 region has the DNA TGTGCCAGCACAAGGACAGGCGGGGCCAACGTCCTGACTTTC.

This clone was seen more than once but under ten times. The chain has TRBV6-2 or TRBV6-3 and TRBJ2-5, with D perhaps matching TRBD2 (6 bases). Trimming pared 7 bases from V and 5 bases from J, leaving 20 bases between. This CDR3 spans 15 amino acids. The germline CDR1 and CDR2 sequences are MNHEY and SVGEGT. The CDR3 coding sequence is TGTGCCAGCATTTATTACGGGAGATCACCGGAGACCCAGTACTTC. It translates to CASIYYGRSPETQYF.